These T cell receptor beta chains were read from a single sample in a study of T cell repertoires in cytomegalovirus infection. Via MiXCR, TCRdb re-called the reads, giving one row per CDR3 protein. The sample consists of 510,000 or so distinct CDR3 sequences, 26% of them appearing once. The sample comprised PBMCs. The receptors originated from a human donor in good health (CMV status not recorded). Some clones in this sample may be carry-over from other donors' samples. Both conserved end residues are part of each CDR3. Fields, in order: D gene, clone size, V gene, J gene, CDR3 protein, CDR3 DNA. D genes are given only for firm matches. Clone size is given for some rows only: seen once, a few or many times, or a class if the clone is expanded.

TRBD1	.	TRBV27	TRBJ1-1	CASSGPVGQGAFF	TGTGCCAGCAGCGGGCCGGTCGGACAGGGAGCTTTCTTT
.	many	TRBV12-3/TRBV12-4	TRBJ1-2	CASSLESGAGVYGYTF	TGTGCCAGCAGTTTAGAGTCGGGGGCAGGAGTCTATGGCTACACCTTC
.	.	TRBV7-9	TRBJ2-6	CASSPREVTGANVLTF	TGTGCCAGCAGCCCCAGGGAAGTGACTGGGGCCAACGTCCTGACTTTC
TRBD2	.	TRBV10-3	TRBJ2-5	CAISEGLAEETQYF	TGTGCCATCAGTGAGGGACTAGCAGAAGAGACCCAGTACTTC
.	.	TRBV20-1	TRBJ1-1	CSAPGTGRFEAFF	TGCAGTGCCCCCGGAACAGGGAGATTTGAAGCTTTCTTT
TRBD1	many	TRBV7-2	TRBJ1-1	CASSLTGGRPEAFF	TGTGCCAGCAGCCTGACAGGGGGCAGGCCTGAAGCTTTCTTT
.	many	TRBV7-2	TRBJ1-5	CASGRGFNQPQHF	TGTGCCAGCGGCAGAGGGTTCAATCAGCCCCAGCATTTT
TRBD1	.	TRBV20-1	TRBJ2-1	CSASPLQGVSDEQFF	TGCAGTGCCTCGCCCTTACAGGGGGTGAGCGATGAGCAGTTCTTC
TRBD2	.	TRBV12-3/TRBV12-4	TRBJ2-2	CASSSGLAGLTGELFF	TGTGCCAGCAGTTCCGGACTAGCGGGGCTCACCGGGGAGCTGTTTTTT
.	.	TRBV6-5	TRBJ1-1	CTSSYVHSYRSTEAFF	TGTACCAGCAGTTACGTTCACAGTTATAGGAGCACTGAAGCTTTCTTT
.	.	TRBV19	TRBJ1-5	CASSTRSVSGSNQPQHF	TGTGCCAGTAGTACTCGGTCGGTATCAGGTAGCAATCAGCCCCAGCATTTT
.	many	TRBV7-2	TRBJ2-5	CASSYRYDQETQYF	TGTGCCAGCAGCTATCGTTACGACCAAGAGACCCAGTACTTC
TRBD1	.	TRBV6-1	TRBJ1-1	CASSAGQGAPTEAFF	TGTGCCAGCAGCGCGGGACAGGGGGCGCCCACTGAAGCTTTCTTT
.	.	TRBV24-1	TRBJ2-1	CATSDLRGNEQFF	TGTGCCACCAGTGACCTCAGGGGAAATGAGCAGTTCTTC
TRBD2	many	TRBV7-8	TRBJ2-1	CASRLPGGNEQFF	TGTGCCAGCAGGCTTCCGGGGGGCAATGAGCAGTTCTTC
TRBD1	.	TRBV19	TRBJ1-2	CASSDRGNGYTF	TGTGCCAGTAGCGACAGGGGAAATGGCTACACCTTC
.	few	TRBV4-2	TRBJ2-5	CASSQAQQVETQYF	TGTGCCAGCAGCCAAGCGCAGCAAGTAGAGACCCAGTACTTC
.	few	TRBV28	TRBJ2-3	CASSFVYARYPFTDTQYF	TGTGCCAGCAGTTTTGTGTATGCGCGGTATCCTTTCACAGATACGCAGTATTTT
.	many	TRBV6-2/TRBV6-3	TRBJ1-5	CASSYSDNQPQHF	TGTGCCAGCAGTTACTCGGACAATCAGCCCCAGCATTTT
TRBD1	few	TRBV14	TRBJ2-7	CASSRQTGGFTYEQYF	TGTGCCAGCAGTCGCCAAACAGGGGGCTTCACCTACGAGCAGTACTTC
TRBD2	.	TRBV7-3	TRBJ2-2	CASRKSGRDSGELFF	TGTGCCAGCAGGAAAAGCGGGAGGGATTCCGGGGAGCTGTTTTTT
TRBD2	many	TRBV7-2	TRBJ2-2	CASSLEGLAGVTNTGELFF	TGTGCCAGCAGCTTAGAGGGACTAGCGGGAGTAACGAACACCGGGGAGCTGTTTTTT
.	.	TRBV7-2	TRBJ2-5	CASSPNRAGEAQYF	TGTGCCAGCAGTCCAAATAGGGCAGGGGAGGCCCAGTACTTC
.	.	TRBV2	TRBJ2-5	CASSENLEETQYF	TGTGCCAGCAGTGAGAACCTTGAAGAGACCCAGTACTTC
TRBD2	.	TRBV7-3	TRBJ2-1	CASSSKLAGGGNEQFF	TGTGCCAGCAGCTCCAAACTAGCGGGAGGGGGAAATGAGCAGTTCTTC
.	few	TRBV10-3	TRBJ1-1	CAISVQLGDEAFF	TGTGCCATCAGTGTTCAGCTTGGGGATGAAGCTTTCTTT
.	.	TRBV6-1	TRBJ1-3	CASSEDHGGSGNTIYF	TGTGCCAGCAGTGAAGATCACGGGGGCTCTGGAAACACCATATATTTT
.	.	TRBV6-1	TRBJ1-2	CASSEAGSNYGYTF	TGTGCCAGCAGTGAAGCGGGGAGTAACTATGGCTACACCTTC
.	few	TRBV19	TRBJ1-2	CASSIDRRQSGYTF	TGTGCCAGTAGTATAGATCGGAGACAGAGTGGCTACACCTTC
.	few	TRBV11-2	TRBJ2-1	CASSFGGGQYNEQFF	TGTGCCAGCAGCTTCGGTGGGGGGCAGTACAATGAGCAGTTCTTC
.	.	TRBV6-2/TRBV6-3	TRBJ1-3	CASRTPGLDRGGNTIYF	TGTGCCAGCAGAACGCCGGGCCTCGACCGCGGTGGAAACACCATATATTTT
TRBD1	.	TRBV9	TRBJ1-2	CASSVGTGVGYGYTF	TGTGCCAGCAGCGTTGGGACAGGGGTCGGCTATGGCTACACCTTC
TRBD1	.	TRBV6-6	TRBJ1-2	CASTLDRRANYGYTF	TGTGCCAGCACTCTGGACAGGAGAGCTAACTATGGCTACACCTTC
.	many	TRBV7-2	TRBJ2-1	CASSTFRDTPYNEQFF	TGTGCCAGCAGCACCTTTAGGGACACTCCTTACAATGAGCAGTTCTTC
.	many	TRBV7-2	TRBJ2-1	CASSLPYNEQFF	TGTGCCAGCAGCTTACCCTACAATGAGCAGTTCTTC
TRBD2	few	TRBV28	TRBJ2-2	CASSLGGLGLAGANTGELFF	TGTGCCAGCAGTTTAGGGGGGCTTGGACTAGCGGGAGCGAACACCGGGGAGCTGTTTTTT
.	.	TRBV19	TRBJ1-2	CASSIRGEGYGYTF	TGTGCCAGTAGTATAAGAGGGGAAGGCTATGGCTACACCTTC
TRBD2	.	TRBV7-2	TRBJ2-3	CASSLATAGGSTDTQYF	TGTGCCAGCAGCTTAGCGACGGCGGGAGGATCCACAGATACGCAGTATTTT
TRBD2	.	TRBV4-1	TRBJ2-1	CASSQDSTSGIEQFF	TGCGCCAGCAGCCAAGACTCGACTAGCGGGATCGAGCAGTTCTTC
.	many	TRBV11-2	TRBJ2-2	CASSPRVGSASNTGELFF	TGTGCCAGCAGCCCCAGGGTAGGCAGCGCTTCAAACACCGGGGAGCTGTTTTTT
.	.	TRBV27	TRBJ1-4	CASSPTGTAANEKLFF	TGTGCCAGCAGTCCGACTGGGACCGCTGCTAATGAAAAACTGTTTTTT
TRBD2	many	TRBV7-8	TRBJ2-3	CASSLVVLAGGTDTQYF	TGTGCCAGCAGCTTAGTCGTCCTAGCGGGAGGCACAGATACGCAGTATTTT
TRBD2	many	TRBV7-8	TRBJ2-1	CASSLTGLLYNEQFF	TGTGCCAGCAGCCTCACGGGACTACTTTACAATGAGCAGTTCTTC
TRBD2	many	TRBV7-2	TRBJ2-7	CASSPHPWTSGAYEQYF	TGTGCCAGCAGCCCACACCCCTGGACTAGCGGGGCCTACGAGCAGTACTTC
TRBD2	.	TRBV7-9	TRBJ2-3	CASSLVLPSGVADTQYF	TGTGCCAGCAGCTTAGTCCTCCCTAGCGGGGTCGCAGATACGCAGTATTTT
TRBD2	.	TRBV7-8	TRBJ2-1	CASSFSGTSGAGNEQFF	TGTGCCAGCAGCTTTAGCGGGACTAGCGGCGCGGGGAATGAGCAGTTCTTC
TRBD1	many	TRBV7-2	TRBJ1-2	CASSSQQGYYGYTF	TGTGCCAGCAGCTCACAACAGGGGTACTATGGCTACACCTTC
.	.	TRBV15	TRBJ1-5	CATSRRTSNQPQHF	TGTGCCACCAGCAGACGTACAAGCAATCAGCCCCAGCATTTT